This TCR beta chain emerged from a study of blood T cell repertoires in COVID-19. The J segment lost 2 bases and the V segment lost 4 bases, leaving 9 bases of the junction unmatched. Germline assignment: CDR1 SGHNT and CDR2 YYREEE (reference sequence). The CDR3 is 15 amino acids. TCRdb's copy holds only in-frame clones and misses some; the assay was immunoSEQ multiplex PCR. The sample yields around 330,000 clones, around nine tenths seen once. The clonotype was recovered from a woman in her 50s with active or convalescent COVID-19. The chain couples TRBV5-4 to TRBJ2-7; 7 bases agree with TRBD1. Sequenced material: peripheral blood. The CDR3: CASSEKRTGTYEQYF. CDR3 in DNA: TGTGCCAGCAGCGAAAAACGGACAGGAACCTACGAGCAGTACTTC.